One and the same sample provided the 5 T cell receptor beta chains below, sequenced in a study of shared clonotypes between healthy human individuals. The repertoire was sequenced with immunoSEQ multiplex PCR; TCRdb's copy has only in-frame clones and lacks some. The sample yields 2 million to 3 million clones, around nine tenths seen once. The sequenced material came from naive CD4+ T cells sorted from blood. Subset in this sample: CD45RA+ positively selected. The receptors were gathered from a man aged 18 to 29 in good health.

V and J are TRBV14 and TRBJ2-1, with D perhaps matching TRBD2 (5 bases). Germline V CDR1 and CDR2: SGHDN, FVKESK. CDR3 length: 17 residues. Trimming stripped 1 base from V and 5 bases from J, with 18 bases between. DNA of the CDR3: TGTGCCAGCAGCCAAGTATTTGGCCTAGTGGGAGACAATGAGCAGTTCTTC. It yields the protein CASSQVFGLVGDNEQFF.

The chain is built from TRBV19 and TRBJ2-1; D is possibly TRBD2 (6 bases). CDR3 length equals 15 residues. Trimming took 8 bases from V and 6 from J, leaving 20 bases between them. Per the germline V gene, CDR1 is LNHDA and CDR2 is SQIVND (reference sequence). CDR3 region: CASYQTGVGANEQFF. Here the CDR3 DNA reads TGTGCCAGTTACCAAACGGGAGTTGGGGCCAATGAGCAGTTCTTC.

V is TRBV7-2 and J is TRBJ1-5; no definite D call. This CDR3 has 14 amino acids. Trimming removed 3 bases from V and 7 bases from J, with 13 bases in between. The germline V gene encodes CDR1 SGHTA and CDR2 FQGNSA. CDR3 sequence: CASSFRIGEQPQHF. In DNA form, the CDR3 reads TGTGCCAGCAGCTTCAGGATCGGTGAACAGCCCCAGCATTTT.

This rearrangement joins TRBV5-1 to TRBJ1-1; possibly TRBD1 for D (5 bases). This CDR3 is built from 14 residues. V was shortened by 2 bases and J by 0 bases, with 8 bases between the two germline ends. From germline, CDR1 is SGHRS and CDR2 YFSETQ. The CDR3 nucleotides read TGCGCCAGCAGCTTACAGGCAATGAACACTGAAGCTTTCTTT. This gives the protein CASSLQAMNTEAFF.

The rearrangement joins TRBV12-5 to TRBJ2-5; 8 positions match TRBD1. The germline gives CDR1 LGHNT, CDR2 FRNRAP. Trimming removed 1 base from V and 4 bases from J; junction bases left unmatched: 11. This CDR3 spans 17 amino acids. CDR3: CASGLGAPGGAGETQYF. The CDR3 bases are TGTGCTAGTGGTTTGGGAGCTCCAGGGGGCGCGGGAGAGACCCAGTACTTC.